A selection of T cell receptor beta chains follows, all from one sample in a study of T cells in Graves' hyperthyroidism and ophthalmopathy. TCRdb passed the multiplex PCR reads through MiXCR, listing each CDR3 protein once. The sample lists 300,000 to 450,000 distinct CDR3 sequences, around 13% occurring once. The sample comprised blood. These TCRs come from a woman aged 60-70 years with Graves' hyperthyroidism. CDR3s include the opening cysteine and the closing phenylalanine or tryptophan. D genes are given only for firm matches. Clone size is given for some rows only: seen once, a few or many times, or a class if the clone is expanded.

>-|TRBV2|few|TRBJ2-6
CASIRDSGANVLTF
TGTGCCAGCATTAGGGATTCCGGGGCCAACGTCCTGACTTTC
>-|TRBV12-5|many|TRBJ1-1
CASGYLVGGYTEAFF
TGTGCTAGTGGTTACCTGGTAGGGGGATACACTGAAGCTTTCTTT
>TRBD1|TRBV18|-|TRBJ1-2
CASSPDSGQVYGYTF
TGTGCCAGCTCACCAGACTCGGGACAGGTCTATGGCTACACCTTC
>TRBD2|TRBV4-2|few|TRBJ2-5
CASSQDRGLGSETQYF
TGTGCCAGCAGCCAAGATCGGGGACTAGGATCAGAGACCCAGTACTTC
>-|TRBV7-3|-|TRBJ2-3
CASSLPEAGTDTQYF
TGTGCCAGCAGCCTTCCTGAGGCTGGAACAGATACGCAGTATTTT
>-|TRBV12-3/TRBV12-4|many|TRBJ1-2
CASSLDRHYGYTF
TGTGCCAGCAGTTTGGACCGGCACTATGGCTACACCTTC
>TRBD1|TRBV7-2|-|TRBJ1-4
CASSSPTGGTNEKLFF
TGTGCCAGCAGCTCGCCGACAGGGGGGACTAATGAAAAACTGTTTTTT
>-|TRBV28|many|TRBJ2-7
CASGLASYEQYF
TGTGCCAGTGGGCTAGCCTCCTACGAGCAGTACTTC
>-|TRBV11-2|many|TRBJ2-7
CASSLGPGYEQYF
TGTGCCAGCAGCTTAGGCCCGGGGTACGAGCAGTACTTC
>TRBD2|TRBV12-3/TRBV12-4|many|TRBJ2-3
CASSQRLAGVPDTQYF
TGTGCCAGCAGCCAACGACTAGCGGGAGTCCCAGATACGCAGTATTTT
>TRBD2|TRBV5-8|many|TRBJ2-2
CASSLGLAGAVNTGELFF
TGTGCCAGCAGCTTGGGACTAGCGGGAGCCGTTAACACCGGGGAGCTGTTTTTT
>TRBD2|TRBV5-8|many|TRBJ2-3
CASSTLAGTDTQYF
TGTGCCAGCAGCACGCTAGCGGGAACAGATACGCAGTATTTT
>-|TRBV7-8|few|TRBJ1-5
CASSLGAGGSNQPQHF
TGTGCCAGCAGCTTAGGGGCCGGGGGGAGCAATCAGCCCCAGCATTTT
>-|TRBV11-2|many|TRBJ2-1
CASSLDGGEQFF
TGTGCCAGCAGCTTAGACGGGGGTGAACAGTTCTTC
>-|TRBV6-1|-|TRBJ2-7
CASSETAYEQYF
TGTGCCAGCAGTGAAACAGCCTACGAGCAGTACTTC
>TRBD2|TRBV3-1|many|TRBJ2-2
CASSPGLAGSPINTGELFF
TGTGCCAGCAGTCCGGGACTAGCGGGATCCCCGATAAACACCGGGGAGCTGTTTTTT
>-|TRBV13|-|TRBJ2-6
CASSSLFGANVLTF
TGTGCCAGCAGCTCCCTTTTTGGGGCCAACGTCCTGACTTTC
>-|TRBV6-1|-|TRBJ1-1
CASSTRTGGRGAFF
TGTGCCAGCAGTACGCGCACAGGTGGGAGAGGAGCTTTCTTT
>-|TRBV19|-|TRBJ2-2
CASSMEIAGELFF
TGTGCCAGTAGTATGGAGATCGCCGGGGAGCTGTTTTTT
>TRBD1|TRBV30|-|TRBJ2-7
CAWNKGTASYEQYF
TGTGCCTGGAACAAGGGGACAGCTTCCTACGAGCAGTACTTC
>-|TRBV6-2/TRBV6-3|many|TRBJ2-7
CASIPVRTGGYEQYF
TGTGCCAGCATCCCTGTAAGGACTGGCGGCTACGAGCAGTACTTC
>TRBD1|TRBV2|many|TRBJ1-3
CASRAGGLSGNTIYF
TGTGCCAGCAGGGCAGGGGGTCTGTCCGGAAACACCATATATTTT
>-|TRBV6-1|many|TRBJ2-7
CASSPDWGNEQYF
TGTGCCAGCAGTCCGGATTGGGGGAACGAGCAGTACTTC
>-|TRBV20-1|many|TRBJ1-3
CSARGTDGNTIYF
TGCAGTGCTAGAGGGACAGACGGAAACACCATATATTTT
>-|TRBV11-2|many|TRBJ1-3
CASSLSIIGNTIYF
TGTGCCAGCAGCTTATCGATAATTGGAAACACCATATATTTT
>-|TRBV15|-|TRBJ2-1
CATSRDEEYNEQFF
TGTGCCACCAGCAGAGACGAGGAATACAATGAGCAGTTCTTC
>-|TRBV7-9|many|TRBJ2-3
CASSFAGQSTDTQYF
TGTGCCAGCAGCTTTGCAGGGCAAAGCACAGATACGCAGTATTTT
>TRBD1|TRBV2|many|TRBJ2-3
CASGPGTGAITDTQYF
TGTGCCAGCGGGCCCGGGACAGGGGCAATCACAGATACGCAGTATTTT
>TRBD1|TRBV19|-|TRBJ1-1
CASSRGTGYTEAFF
TGTGCCAGTAGTAGAGGGACAGGGTATACTGAAGCTTTCTTT
>-|TRBV10-1|few|TRBJ2-4
CASSDRAPEIAKNIQYF
TGCGCCAGCAGCGATCGGGCGCCCGAAATAGCCAAAAACATTCAGTACTTC
>TRBD1|TRBV4-1|many|TRBJ2-7
CASSPQEDRIYEQYF
TGCGCCAGCAGCCCTCAAGAGGACAGGATCTACGAGCAGTACTTC
>TRBD1|TRBV20-1|many|TRBJ1-5
CSASEAGGSNQPQHF
TGCAGTGCTAGCGAGGCAGGGGGTTCAAATCAGCCCCAGCATTTT
>-|TRBV7-9|-|TRBJ1-1
CASSLSARNTEAFF
TGTGCCAGCAGCCTCTCGGCGCGAAACACTGAAGCTTTCTTT
>TRBD2|TRBV7-9|many|TRBJ2-5
CASSRSGRFWETQYF
TGTGCCAGCAGCCGAAGCGGGAGGTTCTGGGAGACCCAGTACTTC
>TRBD2|TRBV5-1|many|TRBJ2-5
CASSLAGTSGIRAQYF
TGCGCCAGCAGCTTGGCTGGGACTAGCGGGATACGTGCCCAGTACTTC
>-|TRBV7-9|few|TRBJ2-7
CASSRTADEQYF
TGTGCCAGCAGCCGGACGGCGGACGAGCAGTACTTC
>TRBD2|TRBV6-2/TRBV6-3|few|TRBJ2-1
CASSYSGKREQFF
TGTGCCAGCAGTTACAGCGGGAAGAGGGAGCAGTTCTTC
>-|TRBV20-1|-|TRBJ2-6
CSADFPGANVLTF
TGCAGTGCAGACTTCCCCGGGGCCAACGTCCTGACTTTC
>-|TRBV19|few|TRBJ1-2
CASLWMGGYTF
TGTGCCAGCCTGTGGATGGGTGGCTACACCTTC
>-|TRBV18|many|TRBJ2-5
CASSWTEETQYF
TGTGCCAGCTCCTGGACAGAAGAGACCCAGTACTTC
>TRBD2|TRBV30|many|TRBJ2-5
CAWSGAGVRETQYF
TGTGCCTGGAGTGGAGCGGGAGTCAGGGAGACCCAGTACTTC
>-|TRBV2|many|TRBJ2-7
CASSESRGGGYEQYF
TGTGCCAGCAGTGAGAGCAGGGGTGGAGGTTACGAGCAGTACTTC
>TRBD1|TRBV30|-|TRBJ2-3
CAWMRTGGAFRPDTQYF
TGTGCCTGGATGAGGACAGGGGGCGCGTTTAGGCCAGATACGCAGTATTTT
>TRBD1|TRBV30|many|TRBJ1-5
CAYTGGLDQPQHF
TGTGCCTATACAGGGGGCCTGGATCAGCCCCAGCATTTT
>TRBD1|TRBV20-1|-|TRBJ1-1
CSASDRTGSRSTEAFF
TGCAGTGCTAGTGACCGGACAGGGAGTAGGAGCACTGAAGCTTTCTTT
>-|TRBV27|few|TRBJ2-1
CASSPSAGNEQFF
TGTGCCAGCAGTCCATCCGCGGGGAATGAGCAGTTCTTC
>-|TRBV7-8|-|TRBJ1-1
CASSLGGETEAFF
TGTGCCAGCAGCCTCGGGGGCGAGACTGAAGCTTTCTTT
>-|TRBV5-1|-|TRBJ1-3
CASSLDPIRSGNTIYF
TGCGCCAGCAGCTTGGACCCTATCAGGTCTGGAAACACCATATATTTT
>-|TRBV3-1|few|TRBJ1-5
CASSHYGVNQPQHF
TGTGCCAGCAGCCATTACGGGGTCAATCAGCCCCAGCATTTT
>-|TRBV2|many|TRBJ2-3
CASRTEWGTDTQYF
TGTGCCAGCAGGACCGAATGGGGCACAGATACGCAGTATTTT
>-|TRBV18|many|TRBJ1-3
CASSPPVLTSGNTIYF
TGTGCCAGCTCACCACCGGTGTTAACCTCTGGAAACACCATATATTTT
>-|TRBV3-1|many|TRBJ2-7
CASSRSYEQYF
TGTGCCAGCAGCCGATCCTACGAGCAGTACTTC